This is a list of T cell receptor beta chains from one sample in a study of cytomegalovirus exposure and HLA in healthy donors. The data were produced by immunoSEQ multiplex PCR, yet TCRdb's version contains in-frame clones alone and is incomplete. The data contain around 130,000 clones, around 69% of them singletons. The sequencing input was PBMCs. All receptors derive from a human donor in good health. Each CDR3 is given with its conserved first and last residue. A D gene is named only where the DNA matches it firmly. Size tells how often a clone was seen (once, few, many) or the class of an expanded clone, and some rows leave it out.

>TRBJ1-2|NA|TRBV14|NA
CASSHGVGGYTF
TGTGCCAGCAGCCACGGGGTAGGAGGCTACACCTTC
>TRBJ2-7|TRBD1|TRBV30|NA
CAWSVGSGQGAYEQYF
TGTGCCTGGAGTGTAGGCTCGGGACAGGGGGCCTACGAGCAGTACTTC
>TRBJ1-5|NA|TRBV6-1|once
CVSSEAGHSNQPQHF
TGTGTCAGCAGTGAAGCGGGACATAGCAATCAGCCCCAGCATTTT
>TRBJ2-3|NA|TRBV5-4|NA
CASSLEADDTDTQYF
TGTGCCAGCAGCTTAGAAGCGGATGATACAGATACGCAGTATTTT
>TRBJ2-7|TRBD2|TRBV23-1|NA
CASSQSPSGIAYEQYF
TGCGCCAGCAGTCAATCTCCCAGCGGGATCGCCTACGAGCAGTACTTC
>TRBJ2-1|NA|TRBV28|NA
CASSPWGQTYNEQFF
TGTGCCAGCAGTCCCTGGGGGCAGACTTACAATGAGCAGTTCTTC
>TRBJ2-1|TRBD1|TRBV2|NA
CASKQGARGNEQFF
TGTGCCAGCAAACAGGGGGCCCGTGGGAATGAGCAGTTCTTC
>TRBJ2-1|TRBD1|TRBV6-5|NA
CASSLGQGVYNEQFF
TGTGCCAGCAGCCTTGGACAGGGAGTCTACAATGAGCAGTTCTTC
>TRBJ2-2|NA|TRBV7-2|NA
CASSLGAFIGSGELFF
TGTGCCAGCAGCTTAGGGGCCTTTATTGGTTCCGGGGAGCTGTTTTTT
>TRBJ2-7|NA|TRBV10-3|NA
CAISGQGLDEQYF
TGTGCCATCAGTGGTCAGGGGCTAGACGAGCAGTACTTC
>TRBJ2-7|NA|TRBV30|NA
CAWNRGAGDGEQYF
TGTGCCTGGAACAGGGGAGCGGGAGACGGCGAGCAGTACTTC